Sequencing of this T cell receptor (beta chain) was carried out in a study of cytomegalovirus exposure and HLA in healthy donors. Whole-study results and caveats: With further analysis later on, most CMV-associated TCR beta chains appeared HLA-restricted.

In germline, CDR1 is SGDLS, CDR2 YYNGEE. The CDR3 contains 15 residues. Primers included in the PCR were 60 Vbeta and 13 Jbeta primers. TCRdb's table, derived via immunoSEQ multiplex PCR, lists solely in-frame clones and lacks some. The data show 250,000 to 350,000 clones, with 80% to 90% seen just once and 4% held by the top ten. This clone came up once. Its antigen is still unknown. The V gene is TRBV9, the J gene TRBJ2-5; D ambiguous. The J call is in doubt because the DNA end fits TRBJ2-7 better. This sequence originates from a man aged 35 to 55 in good health and CMV-seropositive. Sequenced input: PBMCs. The CDR3 loop reads CASSVGQDNTYEQYF. The CDR3 nucleotides read TGTGCCAGCAGCGTAGGTCAGGATAATACCTACGAGCAGTACTTC.